Listed below are T cell receptor beta chains from one sample, sequenced in a study of T cell changes during pregnancy in multiple sclerosis. Libraries were prepared by immunoSEQ multiplex PCR; TCRdb keeps only in-frame clonotypes and omits some of them. The sample has roughly 40,000 clones; roughly nine tenths are singletons. Specimen: CD4+ T cells from peripheral blood mononuclear cells, collected in the first trimester of pregnancy. These TCRs come from a female donor with multiple sclerosis, enrolled in a pregnancy study. Both conserved end residues are part of each CDR3. D genes are given only for firm matches. Not all rows give a size; the values are once, few, many and, for expanded clones, a class.

J	size	D	V	DNA	CDR3
TRBJ2-3	NA	NA	TRBV29-1	TGCAGCGCCCGGTTGTCCTCTCCAGATACGCAGTATTTT	CSARLSSPDTQYF
TRBJ2-1	NA	TRBD2	TRBV30	TGTGCCTGGACCCCGTTATGGCTAGCGGGGGGCTCCTACAATGAGCAGTTCTTC	CAWTPLWLAGGSYNEQFF
TRBJ2-2	NA	TRBD2	TRBV2	TGTGCCAGCAGGTTTCTAGCGGGACGTGGGGAGCTGTTTTTT	CASRFLAGRGELFF
TRBJ1-3	NA	NA	TRBV27	TGTGCCAGCAGTTTAGATGATTCAGCTGGAAACACCATATATTTT	CASSLDDSAGNTIYF
TRBJ1-2	NA	NA	TRBV5-1	TGCGCCAGCAGCTTGGAAGGGGACTATGGCTACACCTTC	CASSLEGDYGYTF
TRBJ2-2	once	NA	TRBV6-5	TGTGCCAGCAGTTACTCCCAGAACACCGGGGAGCTGTTTTTT	CASSYSQNTGELFF
TRBJ2-1	NA	TRBD2	TRBV5-1	TGCGCCAGCAGCATATTACCGGGACTAGAACCCAATGAGCAGTTCTTC	CASSILPGLEPNEQFF
TRBJ1-1	NA	NA	TRBV13	TGTGCCAGCAGCTTATGGGGGCTTGGTCTTCAGGACACTGAAGCTTTCTTT	CASSLWGLGLQDTEAFF
TRBJ2-7	once	TRBD1	TRBV12-5	TGTGCTAGTGGTCTCGTGACCATTCCCGGGACAGTGAAAGAGCAGTACTTC	CASGLVTIPGTVKEQYF
TRBJ2-1	NA	NA	TRBV15	TGTGCCACCAGCACCGACAGCAATGAGCAGTTCTTC	CATSTDSNEQFF
TRBJ2-7	NA	NA	TRBV7-2	TGTGCCAGCAGCTTATGGAGGGGAGGTCGGCCGGCCTCGTACGAGCAGTACTTC	CASSLWRGGRPASYEQYF
TRBJ1-3	NA	NA	TRBV12-5	TGTGCTAGTGAGACAGTAGGAAACACCATATATTTT	CASETVGNTIYF
TRBJ2-3	NA	TRBD2	TRBV6-1	TGTGCCAGCAGCGGGGGGGGCGGCACAGATACGCAGTATTTT	CASSGGGGTDTQYF
TRBJ2-1	NA	NA	TRBV7-8	TGTGCCAGCAATCCTCAACGGGTCTCTGGGGCACCTCGGTTCTTC	CASNPQRVSGAPRFF
TRBJ2-6	NA	TRBD1	TRBV11-2	TGTGCCAGCAGCTCGGACAGGGCTGGCTCTGGGGCCAACGTCCTGACTTTC	CASSSDRAGSGANVLTF